A selection of T cell receptor beta chains follows, all from one sample in a study of cytomegalovirus exposure and HLA in healthy donors. Sequencing was performed with immunoSEQ multiplex PCR; in TCRdb, only in-frame clones are kept and a portion is missing. Of 110,000 or so clones listed, about 88% are singletons. The specimen sequenced was PBMCs. The source is a man aged 18-30 years in good health and CMV-seropositive. CDR3s include the opening cysteine and the closing phenylalanine or tryptophan.

v_call | cdr3_aa
TRBV25-1 | CASSGIPGQGAHTEAFF
TRBV10-3 | CAISGEASNEQFF
TRBV6-5 | CASSYRPGNQPQHF
TRBV27 | CASTKGQGYYEQYF
TRBV28 | CASSFEYGVYNEQFF
TRBV27 | CASSWGGRPGNTIYF
TRBV2 | CASGGYSGNTIYF
TRBV5-1 | CASSLNGVGTDTQYF
TRBV5-1 | CASSLPSMNTEAFF
TRBV19 | CASKGRDYATNEKLFF
TRBV19 | CASSNRDSSNQPQHF
TRBV10-3 | CAISRTGTGGNEQFF
TRBV7-2 | CASSRQDNYGYTF
TRBV29-1 | CSVAYTGFRDEKLFF
TRBV27 | CASSLGSTKNTGELFF
TRBV10-3 | CAISVDRATGELFF
TRBV18 | CASSPDSGLHEQFF
TRBV9 | CASSVGTGGNYGYTF
TRBV6-4 | CASSDDSNQPQHF
TRBV5-1 | CASSSSGSHEQYF
TRBV7-9 | CASSRGRDGYTF
TRBV7-9 | CASSPGRQGSEKLFF
TRBV27 | CASSLSSYSNQPQHF
TRBV7-9 | CASSLGLNENYGYTF
TRBV6-5 | CASTPSRGNQETQYF
TRBV5-5 | CASSQGANTEAFF
TRBV6-5 | CASSSGQFDSGNTIYF
TRBV6-5 | CASSSFRGTEAFF
TRBV19 | CASSMRTGVYGYTF
TRBV7-8 | CASSPLSGVYNEQFF
TRBV6-5 | CASSYYETDTQYF
TRBV4-1 | CASSHRDRGTPSGYTF
TRBV19 | CASSMNGLKGNQPQHF
TRBV21-1 | CASSKARCQPQHF
TRBV6-1 | CASSESGEAYNEQFF
TRBV5-6 | CASSLLGGAKSYNEQFF
TRBV7-6 | CATKQGTVLGETQYF
TRBV27 | CASSLSKQRGGAYEQYF
TRBV4-1 | CASSHRLSGGPEPSTDTQYF
TRBV19 | CASSMQQGMNTEAFF
TRBV6-1 | CASSEDRFNSPLHF
TRBV10-3 | CAISENGQGHGYTF
TRBV5-8 | CASTGDNQPQHF
TRBV6-1 | CASSEASGGHNEQFF
TRBV9 | CASSYDRGDWETQYF
TRBV6-5 | CASSYIRTLGEDEQFF
TRBV2 | CASRQGSYGYTF
TRBV19 | CASSISAGGYGYTF
TRBV5-4 | CASSSGLADLQETQYF
TRBV15 | CATSRDYGEQYF
TRBV28 | CASRPRGGYQPQHF
TRBV9 | CASTRDTNYGYTF
TRBV7-9 | CASSPPGFHGYTF
TRBV28 | CASSSVGEGRYTEAFF
TRBV4-2 | CASSLQNSPLHF